The entry below describes one TCR beta chain. The data stem from a study of blood T cell repertoires in COVID-19. Study-level background: COVID-19 samples collected from the United States, Italy and Spain covered acute and convalescent phases. From T cells, B-cell-depleted T cells, or PBMCs came the material, which was cDNA or gDNA.

Between the trimmed V and J ends, which lost 8 bases and 2 bases, there was a span of 9 bases. The CDR3 contains 12 residues. Germline V CDR1 and CDR2: LNHDA, SQIVND (reference sequence). Methods used by the authors: Estimation of nucleated cell counts was performed using reference gene primer amplification. Data came from immunoSEQ multiplex PCR; TCRdb stores just in-frame clones and leaves some out. The DNA gave D and trimming, while V, J and clone size come from that table. The profile shows 85,000 to 110,000 clones, 70% to 90% of them singletons. The sequence came from a man between 50 and 59 years old in a cohort sampled during active COVID-19. The material sequenced was peripheral blood. The V call is TRBV19, the J call TRBJ1-1; weak D call: TRBD1 (6 bases). The CDR3 spells CASQQGNTEAFF. The DNA for the CDR3 is TGTGCCAGTCAACAGGGAAACACTGAAGCTTTCTTT.